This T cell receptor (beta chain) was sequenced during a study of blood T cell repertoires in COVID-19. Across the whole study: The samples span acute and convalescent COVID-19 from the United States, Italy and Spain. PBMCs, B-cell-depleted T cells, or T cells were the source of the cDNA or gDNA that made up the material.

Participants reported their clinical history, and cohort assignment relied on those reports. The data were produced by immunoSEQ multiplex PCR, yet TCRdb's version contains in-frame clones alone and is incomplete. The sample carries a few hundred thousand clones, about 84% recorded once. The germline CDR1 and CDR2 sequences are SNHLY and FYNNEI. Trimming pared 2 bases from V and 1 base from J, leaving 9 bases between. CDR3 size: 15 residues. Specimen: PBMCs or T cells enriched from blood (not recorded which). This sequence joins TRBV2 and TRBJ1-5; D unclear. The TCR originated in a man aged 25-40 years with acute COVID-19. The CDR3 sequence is CASSEKSRSNQPQHF. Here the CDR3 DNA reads TGTGCCAGCAGTGAAAAATCGAGAAGCAATCAGCCCCAGCATTTT. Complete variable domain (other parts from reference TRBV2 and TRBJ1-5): EPEVTQTPSHQVTQMGQEVILRCVPISNHLYFYWYRQILGQKVEFLVSFYNNEISEKSEIFDDQFSVERPDGSNFTLKIRSTKLEDSAMYFCASSEKSRSNQPQHFGDGTRLSIL.